Shown below are 21 T cell receptor beta chains from a single sample sequenced in a study of blood T cell repertoires in COVID-19. Clones were read by immunoSEQ multiplex PCR, and TCRdb kept only the in-frame ones, dropping some. The sample holds some 87,000 clones, around 87% seen once. The specimen sequenced was peripheral blood. The source is a human donor in a cohort sampled during active COVID-19.

In regard to this clone: Relative to the germline gene, one junction end is altered; a read error may explain this. The chain carries TRBV19 and TRBJ2-7, with 12 positions matching TRBD1. Germline CDR1 and CDR2: LNHDA and SQIVND (reference sequence). The CDR3 length is 14 residues. CDR3 in amino acids: CASSMSFWDRGQNF. The CDR3 DNA reads as TGTGCCAGTAGTATGTCCTTTTGGGACAGGGGGCAGAACTTC.

This sequence joins TRBV27 and TRBJ2-7; TRBD1 matches 9 bases. V lost 3 bases, J lost 1 base, and 4 bases stayed unmatched. The CDR3 consists of 15 residues. The germline CDR1 and CDR2 sequences are MNHEY and SMNVEV (reference sequence). The chain's CDR3 is CASSFGTGMSYEQYF. CDR3 nucleotide sequence: TGTGCCAGCAGTTTCGGGACAGGGATGTCCTACGAGCAGTACTTC.

This clone was detected once. V usage is TRBV6-1 and J usage is TRBJ2-5; the match to TRBD2 covers 10 bases. This CDR3 contains 17 residues. Trimming cost V 2 bases and J 5 bases; bases outside gene matches: 11. CDR1 is MNHNS, CDR2 SASEGT, per germline. The CDR3 DNA reads as TGTGCCAGCAGTGAACGGGTTCTTAGCGGGGGGAGGGAGACCCAGTACTTC. Protein: CASSERVLSGGRETQYF.

The J gene is TRBJ2-1, the V gene TRBV7-9; D is unclear. CDR1 is SEHNR and CDR2 is FQNEAQ in the germline V gene (reference sequence). Trimming stripped 5 bases from V and 4 bases from J, with 18 bases between. The CDR3 totals 16 residues. In DNA form, the CDR3 reads TGTGCCAGCAGCACCGAATCAAGGAGCCGATACAATGAGCAGTTCTTC. Protein sequence: CASSTESRSRYNEQFF.

The V gene is TRBV6-4, the J gene TRBJ2-3; 8 nucleotides match TRBD1. Germline trimming cut 6 bases from V and 0 bases from J; bases unmatched to any gene: 2. CDR3 size: 14 residues. Germline-derived CDR1 and CDR2 are MRHNA and SNTAGT. The CDR3 reads CASSRDRSTDTQYF. The CDR3 DNA reads as TGTGCCAGCAGCCGGGACAGGAGCACAGATACGCAGTATTTT.

The V and J genes are TRBV5-5 and TRBJ2-7; no definite D call. Per the germline V gene, CDR1 is SGHKS and CDR2 is YYEKEE (reference sequence). Trimming cost V 6 bases and J 10 bases, with 17 bases left between them. This CDR3 is built from 12 residues. CDR3 in amino acids: CASTSGGPNQYF. As DNA, the CDR3 is TGTGCCAGCACCTCCGGTGGGCCAAATCAGTACTTC.

The chain joins TRBV9 to TRBJ2-2, with 7 bases that match TRBD1. The CDR3 contains 16 residues. V was pared by 3 bases and J by 7 bases, with 12 bases of the junction left unmatched. The germline V gene has CDR1 SGDLS and CDR2 YYNGEE. The CDR3 DNA reads TGTGCCAGCAGCGCCTTAGGACGACAGGGTAGCGGGGAGCTGTTTTTT. Translating gives CASSALGRQGSGELFF. The full variable domain, rest sourced from reference TRBV9 and TRBJ2-2, is DSGVTQTPKHLITATGQRVTLRCSPRSGDLSVYWYQQSLDQGLQFLIQYYNGEERAKGNILERFSAQQFPDLHSELNLSSLELGDSALYFCASSALGRQGSGELFFGEGSRLTVL.

The chain couples TRBV20-1 to TRBJ1-3; D not certain. The CDR3 totals 11 residues. Trimming took 4 bases from V and 3 from J, leaving 4 bases between them. CDR1 is DFQATT and CDR2 is SNEGSKA in the germline V gene (reference sequence). The DNA of the CDR3 is TGCAGTGCTAACATTGGAAACACCATATATTTT. Residues: CSANIGNTIYF.

This chain links TRBV12-3 or TRBV12-4 with TRBJ1-6, with a tentative D call TRBD1 (5 bases). This CDR3 contains 13 residues. Trimming left V 2 bases short and J 14 bases short, with 13 bases between. The CDR3 DNA follows: TGTGCCAGCAGTTTAAGGGGACTCGCATCCCTCCACTTT. Protein: CASSLRGLASLHF.

The V call is TRBV5-5, the J call TRBJ1-2, with TRBD1 matching 7 bases. The CDR3 sequence is 11 residues long. The V gene's germline CDR1 is SGHKS and CDR2 YYEKEE (reference sequence). The ends lost 5 bases at V and 10 bases at J; junction bases unmatched: 5. The CDR3 sequence: CASRSDRDYTF. In nucleotides, the CDR3 is TGTGCCAGCAGATCTGACAGGGACTACACCTTC.

The chain employs TRBV5-1 and TRBJ2-2; no definite D call. V lost 7 bases and J 1 base, leaving 11 bases between the germline ends. The germline CDR1 and CDR2 sequences are SGHRS and YFSETQ. This CDR3 comprises 14 residues. CDR3 protein: CASVGRQNTGELFF. The DNA for the CDR3 is TGCGCCAGCGTCGGCAGGCAGAACACCGGGGAGCTGTTTTTT.

The V call is TRBV19, the J call TRBJ2-3; TRBD1 might be the D (6 bases). The V and J ends lost 5 bases and 3 bases respectively, with 12 bases between them. Germline V lookup: CDR1 LNHDA, CDR2 SQIVND (reference sequence). This CDR3 region has 14 residues. Here the CDR3 DNA reads TGTGCCAGTAGTTTACAGGGTAGGACAGATACGCAGTATTTT. Encoded protein: CASSLQGRTDTQYF.

The chain uses TRBV24-1 and TRBJ1-2; 8 positions agree with TRBD1. CDR3 length equals 16 residues. V was pared by 3 bases and J by 5 bases, with 10 bases of the junction left unmatched. CDR1 and CDR2 from the germline V gene are KGHDR and SFDVKD. The CDR3: CATSDIGQGPSYGYTF. The CDR3 DNA follows: TGTGCCACCAGTGATATAGGACAGGGCCCCTCATATGGCTACACCTTC.

DNA for the CDR3: TGTGCCTGGAGTGAGGACATCGACACTGAAGCTTTCTTT. Translated: CAWSEDIDTEAFF. The chain combines TRBV30 with TRBJ1-1, with D possibly matching TRBD1 (5 bases). Trimming removed 1 base from V and 3 bases from J, with 9 bases in between. The germline V gene has CDR1 GTSNPN and CDR2 SVGIG (reference sequence). CDR3 length equals 13 residues. The full variable domain, completed using reference TRBV30 and TRBJ1-1, is SQTIHQWPATLVQPVGSPLSLECTVEGTSNPNLYWYRQAAGRGLQLLFYSVGIGQISSEVPQNLSASRPQDRQFILSSKKLLLSDSGFYLCAWSEDIDTEAFFGQGTRLTVV.

The CDR3 DNA reads TGTGCCAGCAGCCGCGGGGGCAGCGAGCAGTACTTC. Residues: CASSRGGSEQYF. The V and J genes are TRBV7-2 and TRBJ2-7; weak D call: TRBD2 (7 bases). CDR3 size: 12 residues. CDR1 and CDR2 (germline): SGHTA, FQGNSA. The V and J ends lost 5 bases and 6 bases respectively, with 11 bases between them.

The count of this clone is one. The CDR3 loop is CASSRDGQRNTGELFF. The DNA of the CDR3 is TGCGCCAGCAGCCGCGATGGACAGCGGAACACCGGGGAGCTGTTTTTT. V gene TRBV4-3 combines with J gene TRBJ2-2, with D tentatively TRBD1 (6 bases). Germline V lookup: CDR1 LGHNA, CDR2 YSLEER. The CDR3 totals 16 residues. V lost 4 bases and J 1 base, leaving 13 bases between the germline ends.

The chain couples TRBV6-1 to TRBJ2-5; D not resolved. This CDR3 is 14 amino acids long. Germline V CDR1 and CDR2: MNHNS, SASEGT. The V end was cut by 2 bases, the J end by 7 bases, with 14 bases between. Here the CDR3 DNA reads TGTGCCAGCAGTGAATTTGGTGCGAGCCTGACCCAGTACTTC. This gives the protein CASSEFGASLTQYF.

The rearrangement uses TRBV2 and TRBJ1-1, with 7 bases that match TRBD1. Trimming took 4 bases from V and 1 from J; bases not matched to a gene: 3. CDR3 length: 14 amino acids. Per germline, CDR1 SNHLY and CDR2 FYNNEI. Here the CDR3 DNA reads TGTGCCAGCAGTGTCAACAGGGGGAACACTGAAGCTTTCTTT. Its translation is CASSVNRGNTEAFF.

The gene calls are TRBV5-4 and TRBJ2-5; TRBD1 might be the D (5 bases). The V gene lost 0 bases and the J gene lost 4 bases, with 7 bases spanning the gap. The CDR3 is made up of 13 amino acids. CDR1 is SGHNT and CDR2 is YYREEE in the germline V gene (reference sequence). This CDR3 reads CASSLGGRETQYF. CDR3 DNA: TGTGCCAGCAGCTTGGGGGGCCGAGAGACCCAGTACTTC. Variable domain in full (rest from reference TRBV5-4 and TRBJ2-5): ETGVTQSPTHLIKTRGQQVTLRCSSQSGHNTVSWYQQALGQGPQFIFQYYREEENGRGNFPPRFSGLQFPNYSSELNVNALELDDSALYLCASSLGGRETQYFGPGTRLLVL.

V is TRBV28 and J is TRBJ1-2, with TRBD1 as a possible D gene (6 bases). This CDR3 is built from 12 residues. Trimming pared 10 bases from V and 4 bases from J, leaving 13 bases between. From germline, CDR1 is MDHEN and CDR2 SYDVKM. The DNA of the CDR3 is TGTGCCATCGGACAGCTACCCTATGGCTACACCTTC. This sequence encodes CAIGQLPYGYTF.

The rearrangement joins TRBV9 to TRBJ1-3; a possible D gene is TRBD1 (5 bases). Trimming left V 4 bases short and J 8 bases short, with 16 bases between. Germline V gene lookup returns CDR1 SGDLS and CDR2 YYNGEE. The length of the CDR3 is 14 residues. The CDR3 DNA reads as TGTGCCAGCAGCCTCGGCAGGTCGGGGGACACCATATATTTT. It yields the protein CASSLGRSGDTIYF.